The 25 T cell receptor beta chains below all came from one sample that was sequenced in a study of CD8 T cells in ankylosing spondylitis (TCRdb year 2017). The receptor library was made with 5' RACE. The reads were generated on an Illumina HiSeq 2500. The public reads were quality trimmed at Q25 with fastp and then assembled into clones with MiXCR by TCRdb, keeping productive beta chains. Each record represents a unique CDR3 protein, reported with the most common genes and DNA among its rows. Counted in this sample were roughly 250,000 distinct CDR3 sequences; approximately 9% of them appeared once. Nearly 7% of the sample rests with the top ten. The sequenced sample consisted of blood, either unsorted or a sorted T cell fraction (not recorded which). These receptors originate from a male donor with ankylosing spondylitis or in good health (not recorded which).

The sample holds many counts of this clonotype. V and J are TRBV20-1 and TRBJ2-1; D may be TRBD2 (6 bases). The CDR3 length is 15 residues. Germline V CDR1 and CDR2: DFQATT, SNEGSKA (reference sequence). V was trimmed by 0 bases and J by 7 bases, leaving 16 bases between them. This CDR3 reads CSARDLEGLLNEQFF. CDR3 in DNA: TGCAGTGCTAGAGATCTGGAGGGACTTTTGAATGAGCAGTTCTTC.

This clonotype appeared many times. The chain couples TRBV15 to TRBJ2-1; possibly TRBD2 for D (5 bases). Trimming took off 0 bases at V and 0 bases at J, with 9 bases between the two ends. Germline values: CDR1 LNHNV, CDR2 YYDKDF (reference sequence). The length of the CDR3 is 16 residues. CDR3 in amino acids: CATSREVASSYNEQFF. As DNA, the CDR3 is TGTGCCACCAGCAGAGAGGTAGCGTCCTCCTACAATGAGCAGTTCTTC.

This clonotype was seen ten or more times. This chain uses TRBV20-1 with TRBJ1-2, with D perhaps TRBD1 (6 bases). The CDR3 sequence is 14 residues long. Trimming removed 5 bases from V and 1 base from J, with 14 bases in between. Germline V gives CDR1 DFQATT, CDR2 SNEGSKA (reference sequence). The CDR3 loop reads CSAGQTGNNYGYTF. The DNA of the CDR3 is TGCAGTGCTGGACAAACAGGGAATAACTATGGCTACACCTTC.

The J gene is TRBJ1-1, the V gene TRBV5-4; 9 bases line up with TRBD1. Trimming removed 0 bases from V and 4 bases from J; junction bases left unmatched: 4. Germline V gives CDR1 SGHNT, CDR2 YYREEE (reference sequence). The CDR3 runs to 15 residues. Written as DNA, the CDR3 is TGTGCCAGCAGCTTGGGGGGGACAGGGCGCACTGAAGCTTTCTTT. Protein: CASSLGGTGRTEAFF. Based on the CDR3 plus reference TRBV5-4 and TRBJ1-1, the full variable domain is ETGVTQSPTHLIKTRGQQVTLRCSSQSGHNTVSWYQQALGQGPQFIFQYYREEENGRGNFPPRFSGLQFPNYSSELNVNALELDDSALYLCASSLGGTGRTEAFFGQGTRLTVV.

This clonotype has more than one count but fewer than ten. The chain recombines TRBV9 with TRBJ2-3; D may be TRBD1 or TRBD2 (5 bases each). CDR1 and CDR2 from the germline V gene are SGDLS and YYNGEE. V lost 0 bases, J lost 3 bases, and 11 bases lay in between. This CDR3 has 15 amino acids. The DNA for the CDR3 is TGTGCCAGCAGCGTAGGACTTGGGGGAACAGATACGCAGTATTTT. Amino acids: CASSVGLGGTDTQYF.

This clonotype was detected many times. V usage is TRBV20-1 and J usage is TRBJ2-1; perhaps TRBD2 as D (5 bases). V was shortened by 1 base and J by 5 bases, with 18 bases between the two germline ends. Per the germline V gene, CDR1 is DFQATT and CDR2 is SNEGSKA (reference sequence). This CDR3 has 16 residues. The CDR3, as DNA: TGCAGTGCTAGAGTTACAAGCGGACCCGGGAACAATGAGCAGTTCTTC. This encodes CSARVTSGPGNNEQFF.

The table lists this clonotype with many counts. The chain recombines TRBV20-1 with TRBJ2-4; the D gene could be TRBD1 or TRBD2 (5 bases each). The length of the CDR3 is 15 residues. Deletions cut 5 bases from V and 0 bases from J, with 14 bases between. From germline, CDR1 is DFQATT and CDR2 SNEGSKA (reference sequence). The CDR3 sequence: CSAGDPLLAKNIQYF. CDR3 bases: TGCAGTGCTGGGGACCCACTGCTAGCCAAAAACATTCAGTACTTC.

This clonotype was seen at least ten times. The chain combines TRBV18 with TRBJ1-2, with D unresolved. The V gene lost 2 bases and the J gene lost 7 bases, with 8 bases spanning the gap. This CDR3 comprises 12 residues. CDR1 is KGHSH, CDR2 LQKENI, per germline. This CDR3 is CASSPATGGYTF. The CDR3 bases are TGTGCCAGCTCACCAGCCACGGGTGGCTACACCTTC.

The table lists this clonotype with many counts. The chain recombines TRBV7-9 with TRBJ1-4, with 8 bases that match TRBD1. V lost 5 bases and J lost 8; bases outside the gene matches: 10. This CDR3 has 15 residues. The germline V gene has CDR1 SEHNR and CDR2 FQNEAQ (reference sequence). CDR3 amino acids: CASSPPEGDREKLFF. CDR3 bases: TGTGCCAGCAGCCCTCCGGAGGGGGACAGGGAAAAACTGTTTTTT.

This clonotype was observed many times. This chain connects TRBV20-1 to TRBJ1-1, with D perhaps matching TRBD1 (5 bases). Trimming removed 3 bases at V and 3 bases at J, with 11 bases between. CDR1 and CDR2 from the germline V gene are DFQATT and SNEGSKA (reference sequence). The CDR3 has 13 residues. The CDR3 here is CSARGGGHTEAFF. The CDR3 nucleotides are TGCAGTGCTAGGGGGGGAGGGCACACTGAAGCTTTCTTT.

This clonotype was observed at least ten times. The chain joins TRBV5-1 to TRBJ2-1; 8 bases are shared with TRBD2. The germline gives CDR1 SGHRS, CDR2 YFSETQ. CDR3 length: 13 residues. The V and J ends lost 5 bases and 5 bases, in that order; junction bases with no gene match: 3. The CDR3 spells CASRLAENNEQFF. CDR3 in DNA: TGCGCCAGCAGACTAGCGGAGAACAATGAGCAGTTCTTC.

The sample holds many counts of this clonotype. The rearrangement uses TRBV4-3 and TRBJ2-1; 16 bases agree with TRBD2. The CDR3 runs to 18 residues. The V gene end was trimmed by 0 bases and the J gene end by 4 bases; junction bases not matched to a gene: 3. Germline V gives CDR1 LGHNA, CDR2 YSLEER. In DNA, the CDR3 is TGCGCCAGCAGCCAAGAGGGACTAGCGGGAGGGATTTACAATGAGCAGTTCTTC. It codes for CASSQEGLAGGIYNEQFF.

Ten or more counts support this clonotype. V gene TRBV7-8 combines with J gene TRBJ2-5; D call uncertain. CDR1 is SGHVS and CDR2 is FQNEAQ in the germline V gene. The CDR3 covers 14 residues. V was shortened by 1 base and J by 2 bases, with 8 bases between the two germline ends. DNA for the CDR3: TGTGCCAGCAGCTTAGTTACGCGGCAAGAGACCCAGTACTTC. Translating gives CASSLVTRQETQYF.

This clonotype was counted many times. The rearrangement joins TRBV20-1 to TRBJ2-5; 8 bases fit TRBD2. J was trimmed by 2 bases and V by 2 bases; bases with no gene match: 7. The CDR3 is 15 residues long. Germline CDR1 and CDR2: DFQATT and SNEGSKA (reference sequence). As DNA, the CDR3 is TGCAGTGCTAGACTCCCGGGAGGGCCTCAAGAGACCCAGTACTTC. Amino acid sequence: CSARLPGGPQETQYF.

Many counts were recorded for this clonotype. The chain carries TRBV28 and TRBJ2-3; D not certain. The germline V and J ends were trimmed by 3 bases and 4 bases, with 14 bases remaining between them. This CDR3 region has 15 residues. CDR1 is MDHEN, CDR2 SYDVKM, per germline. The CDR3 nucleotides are TGTGCCAGCAGTTTCATAACGGAGCTTCCAGATACGCAGTATTTT. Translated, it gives CASSFITELPDTQYF.

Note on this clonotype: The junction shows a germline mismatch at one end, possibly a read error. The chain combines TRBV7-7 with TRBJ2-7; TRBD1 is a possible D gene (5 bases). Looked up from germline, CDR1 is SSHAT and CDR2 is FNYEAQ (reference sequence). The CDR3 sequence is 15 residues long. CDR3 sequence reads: CASSLGDLPAYEQYF. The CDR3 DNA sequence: TGTGCTAGCAGCTTAGGGGATCTCCCCGCTTACGAGCAGTACTTC.

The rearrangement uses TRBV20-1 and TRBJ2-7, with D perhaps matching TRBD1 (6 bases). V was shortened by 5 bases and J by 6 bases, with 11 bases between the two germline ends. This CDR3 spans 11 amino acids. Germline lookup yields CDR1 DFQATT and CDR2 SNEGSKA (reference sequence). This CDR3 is CSAGGQREQYF. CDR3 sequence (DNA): TGCAGTGCTGGCGGACAGCGCGAGCAGTACTTC.

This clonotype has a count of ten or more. DNA for the CDR3: TGTGCCAGCAGTGAGGGGCTAGCGGCGGAGTACGAGCAGTACTTC. Its translation: CASSEGLAAEYEQYF. This chain links TRBV25-1 with TRBJ2-7; 7 nucleotides agree with TRBD2. CDR3 length: 15 residues. With V trimmed by 3 bases and J by 4 bases, 9 bases remained unmatched. CDR1 is MGHDK and CDR2 is SYGVNS in the germline V gene.

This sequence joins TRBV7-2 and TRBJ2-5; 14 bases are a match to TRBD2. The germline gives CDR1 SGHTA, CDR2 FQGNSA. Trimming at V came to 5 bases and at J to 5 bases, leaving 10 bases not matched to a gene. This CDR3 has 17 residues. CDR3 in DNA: TGTGCCAGCAGCCTTTTCGGGACTAGCGGGAGCTGGGAGACCCAGTACTTC. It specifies CASSLFGTSGSWETQYF.

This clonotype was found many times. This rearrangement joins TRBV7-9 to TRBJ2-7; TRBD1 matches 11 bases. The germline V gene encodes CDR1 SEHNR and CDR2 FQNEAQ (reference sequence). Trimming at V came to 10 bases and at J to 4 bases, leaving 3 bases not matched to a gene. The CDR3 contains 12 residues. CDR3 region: CATDRGLYEQYF. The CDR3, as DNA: TGTGCCACGGACAGGGGGCTGTACGAGCAGTACTTC. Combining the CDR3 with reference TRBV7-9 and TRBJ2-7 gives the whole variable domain DTGVSQNPRHKITKRGQNVTFRCDPISEHNRLYWYRQTLGQGPEFLTYFQNEAQLEKSRLLSDRFSAERPKGSFSTLEIQRTEQGDSAMYLCATDRGLYEQYFGPGTRLTVT.

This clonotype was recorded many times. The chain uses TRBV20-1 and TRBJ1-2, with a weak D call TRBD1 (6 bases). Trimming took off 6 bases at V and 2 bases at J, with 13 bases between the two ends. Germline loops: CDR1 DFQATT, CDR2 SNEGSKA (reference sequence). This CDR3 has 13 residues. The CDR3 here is CSATATGNYGYTF. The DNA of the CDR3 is TGCAGTGCCACTGCGACAGGAAACTATGGCTACACCTTC.

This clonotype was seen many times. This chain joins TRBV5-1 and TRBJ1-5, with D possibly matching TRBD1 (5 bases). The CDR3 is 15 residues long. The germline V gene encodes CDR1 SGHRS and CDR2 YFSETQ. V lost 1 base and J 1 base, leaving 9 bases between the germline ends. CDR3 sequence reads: CASSLTGESNQPQHF. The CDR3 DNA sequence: TGCGCCAGCAGCTTGACGGGGGAGAGCAATCAGCCCCAGCATTTT.

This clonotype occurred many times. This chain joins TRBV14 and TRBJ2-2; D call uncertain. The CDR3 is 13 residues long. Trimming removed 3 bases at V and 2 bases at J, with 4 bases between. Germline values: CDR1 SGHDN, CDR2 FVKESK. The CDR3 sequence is CASSHFNTGELFF. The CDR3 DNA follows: TGTGCCAGCAGCCACTTTAACACCGGGGAGCTGTTTTTT.

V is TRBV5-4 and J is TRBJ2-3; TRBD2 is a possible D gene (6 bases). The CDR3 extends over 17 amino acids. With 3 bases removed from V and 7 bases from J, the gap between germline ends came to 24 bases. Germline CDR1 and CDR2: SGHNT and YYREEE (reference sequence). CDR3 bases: TGTGCCAGCAGCTCCCAGGCAGGTGGGGGGAAGGAGTATACGCAGTATTTT. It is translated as CASSSQAGGGKEYTQYF.

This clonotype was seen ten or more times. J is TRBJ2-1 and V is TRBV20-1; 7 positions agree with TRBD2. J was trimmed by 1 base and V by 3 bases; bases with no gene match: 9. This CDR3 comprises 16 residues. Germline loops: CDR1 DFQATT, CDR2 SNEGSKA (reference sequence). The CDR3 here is CSASGLAVGSYNEQFF. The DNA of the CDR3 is TGCAGTGCTAGCGGTCTAGCGGTGGGGTCCTACAATGAGCAGTTCTTC.